In this sample, the clone carrying this T cell receptor beta chain turned up a few times. The antigen remains undetermined. 5'RACE primed at constant segments yielded TCR alpha and TCR beta cDNA libraries bearing sample barcodes and UMIs. TCRdb redid the calling of the 5' RACE reads with MiXCR, one entry per CDR3 protein. The sample contains roughly 550,000 distinct CDR3 sequences, roughly 21% of which appear only once. This sample is part of a study of T-cell memory formation after mild COVID-19. Study-level findings and limits: Prior to infection, memory already included some responding clones, suggesting cross-reactive memory joined. Contracting CD4+ clones lay largely in CM and EM, with CD8+ ones residing in EMRA.

V shed 5 bases and J shed 0 bases, with 20 bases lying between them. CDR1 is SGHAT, CDR2 FQNNGV, per germline. The CDR3 has 19 amino acids. The J gene is TRBJ2-6, the V gene TRBV11-2, with D possibly TRBD2 on 6 matching bases. Sequenced sample: PBMCs or a T cell subset sorted from them (not recorded which). This sequence was found in an adult woman who had mild COVID-19 (a few samples of this study predate the infection). Cell type and time point are not known. CDR3: CASSPRAGMGNSGANVLTF. CDR3 nucleotides: TGTGCCAGCAGCCCTAGGGCGGGGATGGGGAACTCTGGGGCCAACGTCCTGACTTTC.